The 19 T cell receptor beta chains in this list originate from one sample, sequenced in a study of CD8 T cells in Susac syndrome. cDNA came from around 0.54 to 1 ug RNA primed by random hexamers. TCRdb ran MiXCR on the immunoSEQ multiplex PCR reads and lists one entry per CDR3 protein. The sample holds about 84,000 distinct CDR3 sequences; about 93% are singletons and the top ten take roughly 0.32%. Sequenced material: CD8+ T cells from PBMCs. The receptor source for this set is a human donor in good health.

The chain recombines TRBV3-1 with TRBJ2-1; TRBD2 aligns across 8 bases. The CDR3 has 20 residues. The V gene end was trimmed by 0 bases and the J gene end by 0 bases; junction bases not matched to a gene: 13. CDR1 and CDR2 from the germline V gene are LGHDT and YNNKEL (reference sequence). CDR3 coding DNA: TGTGCCAGCAGCCAAGATCTGGGGGCACTAGCGGCTATCTCCTACAATGAGCAGTTCTTC. Protein: CASSQDLGALAAISYNEQFF.

This clonotype was seen a handful of times. The rearrangement joins TRBV11-2 to TRBJ2-5; 11 bases line up with TRBD2. CDR3 length: 16 residues. The V gene end was trimmed by 4 bases and the J gene end by 3 bases; junction bases not matched to a gene: 7. In germline, CDR1 is SGHAT, CDR2 FQNNGV. As DNA, the CDR3 is TGTGCCAGCAGCTCCCTGACTAGCGGGGCGGAAGAGACCCAGTACTTC. Its translation is CASSSLTSGAEETQYF.

In its sample, this clonotype was seen once. The chain carries TRBV29-1 and TRBJ1-1; D is ambiguous. V gave up 6 bases and J gave up 4 bases, with 9 bases separating them. CDR1 and CDR2 (germline): SQVTM, ANQGSEA. This CDR3 region has 11 residues. The chain's CDR3 is CSVQVRTEAFF. The CDR3, as DNA: TGCAGCGTCCAAGTTCGCACTGAAGCTTTCTTT.

The chain carries TRBV10-1 and TRBJ2-1; D is possibly TRBD2 (6 bases). The ends were cut back, 6 bases at V and 7 bases at J, with 10 bases in the middle. Germline CDR1 WNHNN, CDR2 SYGVQD (reference sequence). This CDR3 comprises 12 residues. CDR3 sequence: CASRGLANEQFF. DNA of the CDR3: TGCGCCAGCAGAGGGCTAGCGAATGAGCAGTTCTTC.

The CDR3 reads CASSSDRSSYNEQFF. In nucleotides, the CDR3 is TGTGCCAGCAGTTCCGACAGGAGCTCCTACAATGAGCAGTTCTTC. This rearrangement joins TRBV12-3 or TRBV12-4 to TRBJ2-1, with D perhaps TRBD1 (6 bases). The ends were cut back, 4 bases at V and 0 bases at J, with 10 bases in the middle. The CDR3 has 15 amino acids.

The chain combines TRBV5-1 with TRBJ1-2; D is unresolved. The CDR3 runs 14 residues. CDR1 and CDR2 (germline): SGHRS, YFSETQ. V was clipped by 4 bases and J by 4 bases, with 14 bases between them. This chain's CDR3 is CASSPRTASYGYTF. The CDR3 coding sequence is TGCGCCAGCAGCCCACGCACCGCCTCCTATGGCTACACCTTC.

This chain joins TRBV29-1 and TRBJ2-7; D unclear. Germline V lookup: CDR1 SQVTM, CDR2 ANQGSEA. This CDR3 region has 13 residues. Trimming cost V 2 bases and J 4 bases, with 12 bases left between them. CDR3 residues: CSVETPDDYEQYF. The CDR3 DNA is TGCAGCGTTGAAACACCTGACGATTACGAGCAGTACTTC.

This chain uses TRBV3-1 with TRBJ2-2; 9 nucleotides agree with TRBD2. CDR1 LGHDT and CDR2 YNNKEL come from the germline V gene (reference sequence). The junction had 7 bases not matched to a gene; V was cut back by 3 bases and J by 5 bases. The CDR3 covers 16 residues. CDR3 nucleotide sequence: TGTGCCAGCAGCCAGCTCTTAGCGGGGGTTACCGGGGAGCTGTTTTTT. Translating gives CASSQLLAGVTGELFF.

The chain uses TRBV5-5 and TRBJ1-1; 8 nucleotides align to TRBD1. Germline V gene sequence: CDR1 SGHKS, CDR2 YYEKEE (reference sequence). The V segment lost 3 bases and the J segment 5 bases; nucleotides outside the gene matches: 6. CDR3 size: 14 residues. Here the CDR3 DNA reads TGTGCCAGCAGCTCAACAGGGGGACGGACTGAAGCTTTCTTT. Translated: CASSSTGGRTEAFF.

With regard to this clonotype: No conserved phenylalanine or tryptophan ends this CDR3, so it is likely a read error. This chain uses TRBV2 with TRBJ2-5, with 8 nucleotides matching TRBD2. CDR3 size: 18 residues. The V gene's germline CDR1 is SNHLY and CDR2 FYNNEI. Losses at the gene ends were 1 base for V and 5 bases for J; bases not matched to a gene: 15. DNA for the CDR3: TGTGCCAGCAGTGAAGGTGGAGCTCGGGGGGGCCCCGGGGAGACCCAGTACTTG. Protein product: CASSEGGARGGPGETQYL.

V is TRBV13 and J is TRBJ2-2, with a weak D call TRBD2 (5 bases). The CDR3 is 14 amino acids. The germline V gene has CDR1 PRHDT and CDR2 FYEKMQ (reference sequence). V lost 5 bases, J lost 7 bases, and 14 bases lay in between. The CDR3 bases are TGTGCCAGCAGCCCTTCGCCGGGAAGCGGGGAGCTGTTTTTT. Amino acid sequence: CASSPSPGSGELFF. Drawing the rest from reference TRBV13 and TRBJ2-2, the complete variable domain is AAGVIQSPRHLIKEKRETATLKCYPIPRHDTVYWYQQGPGQDPQFLISFYEKMQSDKGSIPDRFSAQQFSDYHSELNMSSLELGDSALYFCASSPSPGSGELFFGEGSRLTVL.

This chain links TRBV5-6 with TRBJ1-2; D might be TRBD1 (5 bases). CDR3 size: 16 residues. Trimming removed 4 bases from V and 4 bases from J, with 20 bases in between. Per germline, CDR1 SGHDT and CDR2 YYEEEE. The CDR3, as DNA: TGTGCCAGCAGCATATGGCGCGGGGCTCAGGGCTATGGCTACACCTTC. Residues: CASSIWRGAQGYGYTF.

This clonotype was seen a single time. This sequence joins TRBV19 and TRBJ1-5; 11 positions agree with TRBD1. Germline CDR1 LNHDA, CDR2 SQIVND (reference sequence). V was pared by 5 bases and J by 4 bases, with 4 bases of the junction left unmatched. The CDR3 has 15 residues. The CDR3 protein is CASSGGQGANQPQHF. The CDR3 nucleotides read TGTGCCAGTAGTGGAGGACAGGGGGCGAATCAGCCCCAGCATTTT.

The chain is built from TRBV13 and TRBJ1-1; a weak D match, TRBD1 (5 bases). CDR1 is PRHDT, CDR2 FYEKMQ, per germline (reference sequence). Trimming removed 5 bases at V and 0 bases at J, with 13 bases between. CDR3 size: 15 residues. This CDR3 is CASSPRVTVNTEAFF. The CDR3, as DNA: TGTGCCAGCAGCCCACGGGTGACAGTGAACACTGAAGCTTTCTTT.

The chain is built from TRBV12-3 or TRBV12-4 and TRBJ1-5; 8 nucleotides align to TRBD1. The CDR3 has 15 residues. Trimming cost V 3 bases and J 2 bases; bases outside gene matches: 3. The CDR3 bases are TGTGCCAGCAGTTTGGACAGGGCTGGCAATCAGCCCCAGCATTTT. Residues: CASSLDRAGNQPQHF.

The chain employs TRBV9 and TRBJ1-1; 9 positions agree with TRBD1. The CDR3 is 16 amino acids. In germline, CDR1 is SGDLS, CDR2 YYNGEE. The V segment lost 0 bases and the J segment 5 bases; nucleotides outside the gene matches: 8. CDR3 sequence: CASSVVTGGAGTEAFF. DNA for the CDR3: TGTGCCAGCAGCGTAGTTACAGGGGGCGCAGGGACTGAAGCTTTCTTT.

The chain carries TRBV27 and TRBJ2-1, with 11 bases identical to TRBD1. Germline CDR1 reads MNHEY; CDR2 reads SMNVEV (reference sequence). The CDR3 spans 16 residues. Trimming took 4 bases from V and 3 from J; bases not matched to a gene: 5. The CDR3 region has the DNA TGTGCCAGCAGTTCAGGACAGGGGGCGATCTACAATGAGCAGTTCTTC. Its protein is CASSSGQGAIYNEQFF.

The chain uses TRBV15 and TRBJ2-7; TRBD1 might be the D (5 bases). The CDR3 runs 15 residues. V shed 0 bases and J shed 4 bases, with 13 bases lying between them. Germline loops: CDR1 LNHNV, CDR2 YYDKDF (reference sequence). Written as DNA, the CDR3 is TGTGCCACCAGCAGAGATCAGGGTGTCTCGTACGAGCAGTACTTC. Translation: CATSRDQGVSYEQYF. The full variable domain, in which reference TRBV15 and TRBJ2-7 provide the parts outside the CDR3, is DAMVIQNPRYQVTQFGKPVTLSCSQTLNHNVMYWYQQKSSQAPKLLFHYYDKDFNNEADTPDNFQSRRPNTSFCFLDIRSPGLGDTAMYLCATSRDQGVSYEQYFGPGTRLTVT.

The rearrangement uses TRBV20-1 and TRBJ2-1; no clear D. Germline values: CDR1 DFQATT, CDR2 SNEGSKA (reference sequence). The CDR3 is 14 residues long. Trimming took 6 bases from V and 3 from J, leaving 15 bases between them. This chain's CDR3 is CSALISRLYNEQFF. DNA for the CDR3: TGCAGTGCCCTGATCAGCAGACTCTACAATGAGCAGTTCTTC.